This TCR beta chain was sequenced in a study of regulatory T cells in long-lasting Graves disease. The V end was cut by 0 bases, the J end by 4 bases, with 6 bases between. The CDR3 has 14 amino acids. The germline V gene has CDR1 LNHNV and CDR2 YYDKDF (reference sequence). The authors built TCR beta libraries using iRepertoire HTBI primers and Arm-PCR of CDR3 regions. MiXCR, applied by TCRdb to the multiplex PCR reads, yields one record per CDR3 protein. Of roughly 500,000 distinct CDR3 sequences in the sample, 9.5% to 15% were seen once. Time point defined: newly diagnosed GD, antithyroid drugs for less than 3 months. The TCR library was made from RNA extracted from PBMCs. These data are also associated with another study on T cells in Graves' hyperthyroidism and ophthalmopathy.

The sample here was peripheral blood mononuclear cells (PBMCs), taken at new diagnosis, from a patient treated with antithyroid drugs. This clonotype was sampled from a woman aged 25 to 39 with Graves disease. The chain combines TRBV15 with TRBJ2-2; no clear D gene. As DNA, the CDR3 is TGTGCCACCAGCAGAGATTTGGCCACCGGGGAGCTGTTTTTT. Residues: CATSRDLATGELFF.